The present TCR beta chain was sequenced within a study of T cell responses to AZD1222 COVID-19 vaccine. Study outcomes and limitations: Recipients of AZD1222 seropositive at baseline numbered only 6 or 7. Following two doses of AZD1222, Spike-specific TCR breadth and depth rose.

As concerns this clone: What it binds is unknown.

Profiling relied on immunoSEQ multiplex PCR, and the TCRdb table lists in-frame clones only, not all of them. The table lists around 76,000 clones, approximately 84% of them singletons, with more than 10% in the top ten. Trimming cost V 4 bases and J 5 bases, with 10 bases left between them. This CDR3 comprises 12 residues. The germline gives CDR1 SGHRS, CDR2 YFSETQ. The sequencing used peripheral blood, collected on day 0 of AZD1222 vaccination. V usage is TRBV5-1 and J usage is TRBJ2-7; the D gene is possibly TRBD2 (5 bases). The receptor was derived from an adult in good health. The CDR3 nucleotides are TGCGCCAGCAGCCTCCCCGGGGACGAGCAGTACTTC. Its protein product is CASSLPGDEQYF.